This is a list of T cell receptor beta chains from one sample in a study of patients and donors after allogeneic stem cell transplantation. TCRdb re-derived calls from the RT-PCR reads in MiXCR, one entry per CDR3 protein. The sample includes about 110,000 distinct CDR3 sequences, over 30% of them seen just once. Sequencing was carried out using blood, either unsorted or a sorted T cell fraction (not recorded which). The receptors stem from a human donor who was either an allogeneic HSCT recipient or a stem cell or donor lymphocyte infusion donor (not recorded which). It is not recorded whose cells these are; they may come from a transplant donor. The conserved cysteine and the conserved F or W are not part of the CDR3 here. Fields, in order: J gene, D gene, V gene, CDR3 protein. The D gene is left open where the match is weak.

>TRBJ1-1|TRBD1|TRBV9
ASSARQGAVTEAF
>TRBJ2-2|.|TRBV24-1
ATSDSEANTGELF
>TRBJ2-2|TRBD1|TRBV6-2/TRBV6-3
ASSSNRGLTGELF
>TRBJ2-1|.|TRBV30
AWRPAYGEQF
>TRBJ2-5|.|TRBV10-3
AIRPGWQETQY
>TRBJ1-5|.|TRBV15
ATSRAPQQPQH
>TRBJ1-1|TRBD1|TRBV10-3
AISQFSGGTVASLSEAF
>TRBJ2-1|TRBD2|TRBV27
ASSQRLAYYNEQF
>TRBJ2-1|.|TRBV18
ASSYERGRSDNEQF
>TRBJ2-7|TRBD1|TRBV20-1
SASGDRGSSYEQY
>TRBJ2-1|.|TRBV29-1
SAGQPNEQF
>TRBJ2-3|.|TRBV3-1
ASSKNQLGSTDTQY
>TRBJ2-7|.|TRBV20-1
SAPESSYEQY
>TRBJ1-2|.|TRBV20-1
SATTGAHYGYT
>TRBJ2-5|TRBD1|TRBV29-1
SVVTGGRQETQY
>TRBJ1-3|.|TRBV7-9
ASSLTGSSGNTIY
>TRBJ2-2|TRBD2|TRBV7-2
ASSYRLAGSNGELF
>TRBJ1-1|.|TRBV20-1
SATTPGTTEAF
>TRBJ2-5|TRBD1|TRBV9
ASSVGDRVRETQY
>TRBJ1-1|.|TRBV5-6
ASSWTGARDGAF
>TRBJ2-3|.|TRBV6-2/TRBV6-3
ASSRTRAGDTQY
>TRBJ1-2|.|TRBV18
ASSPPAPIYGYT
>TRBJ2-2|TRBD2|TRBV28
ASSLGRESDTGELF
>TRBJ1-2|TRBD1|TRBV25-1
ASSEPHRGHGYT
>TRBJ2-1|.|TRBV11-2
ASSFQGREQF
>TRBJ1-1|.|TRBV20-1
SAPPSGRGTNTEAF
>TRBJ1-2|.|TRBV6-2/TRBV6-3
ASSYSGPGYT
>TRBJ2-1|.|TRBV3-1
ASSKTPWFNNEQF
>TRBJ1-3|.|TRBV12-3/TRBV12-4
ASRDTGTTGNTIY
>TRBJ1-1|.|TRBV6-5
ASSRTDPRATEAF
>TRBJ1-2|TRBD1|TRBV12-3/TRBV12-4
ASSWGAGGPGYT
>TRBJ2-7|.|TRBV6-5
ASSYSSAQLAYEQY